This TCR beta chain appears in the sequencing data of a study of metastatic and nonmetastatic thyroid tumors. TCRdb re-called clones from the PCR reads using MiXCR. Of about 16,000 clones listed, roughly 32% were seen once; the top ten hold roughly 7.3%. Every patient underwent thyroid surgery untreated. Sequencing was carried out using tumor tissue. The sequence came from a female donor with papillary thyroid cancer or a benign thyroid nodule (not recorded which). Some clones in this sample may be carry-over from other donors' samples.

The CDR3 coding sequence is TGTGCCAGCAGCCAGGGTGGGGGTACGCAGTACTTC. It specifies CASSQGGGTQYF. The chain joins TRBV3-1 to TRBJ2-7; TRBD1 or TRBD2 may be the D gene (5 bases each). The CDR3 sequence is 12 residues long. CDR1 is LGHDT, CDR2 YNNKEL, per germline (reference sequence). Trimming removed 3 bases at V and 9 bases at J, with 12 bases between.